The 30 T cell receptor beta chains in this list originate from one sample, sequenced in a study of T-cell memory formation after mild COVID-19. One entry per CDR3 protein results from TCRdb running MiXCR on the 5' RACE reads. The repertoire holds about 100,000 distinct CDR3 sequences, with about 15% as singletons. The sequenced material came from PBMCs or a T cell subset sorted from them (not recorded which). Receptors were obtained from a man aged 18-30 years who had mild COVID-19 (a few samples of this study predate the infection). Cell type and time point are not known.

Many counts were recorded for this clonotype. The chain is built from TRBV4-3 and TRBJ2-1; tentatively, D is TRBD1 (6 bases). V shed 1 base and J shed 3 bases, with 13 bases lying between them. In germline, CDR1 is LGHNA, CDR2 YSLEER. The CDR3 loop spans 16 amino acids. The CDR3 loop reads CASSQAAGVVYNEQFF. The CDR3 DNA sequence: TGCGCCAGCAGCCAAGCTGCAGGGGTCGTCTACAATGAGCAGTTCTTC.

This clonotype occurred a few times. The V gene is TRBV12-3 or TRBV12-4, the J gene TRBJ2-5; D unclear. The length of the CDR3 is 13 residues. Trimming pared 3 bases from V and 1 base from J, leaving 6 bases between. This chain's CDR3 is CASSFLGQETQYF. CDR3 nucleotides: TGTGCCAGCAGTTTTCTGGGCCAAGAGACCCAGTACTTC.

This chain connects TRBV5-1 to TRBJ2-1; D possibly corresponds to TRBD2 (6 bases). Germline V gene lookup returns CDR1 SGHRS and CDR2 YFSETQ. Trimming removed 4 bases at V and 3 bases at J, with 11 bases between. CDR3 length equals 14 residues. For the CDR3, the DNA is TGCGCCAGCAGCCCCGGGGGAGGCTACAATGAGCAGTTCTTC. Its translation: CASSPGGGYNEQFF. The full variable domain, rest sourced from reference TRBV5-1 and TRBJ2-1, is KAGVTQTPRYLIKTRGQQVTLSCSPISGHRSVSWYQQTPGQGLQFLFEYFSETQRNKGNFPGRFSGRQFSNSRSEMNVSTLELGDSALYLCASSPGGGYNEQFFGPGTRLTVL.

The chain couples TRBV7-2 to TRBJ2-1; the D is unclear. Germline lookup yields CDR1 SGHTA and CDR2 FQGNSA. V lost 5 bases and J 8 bases, leaving 16 bases between the germline ends. The CDR3 totals 14 residues. This CDR3 is CASSPSLGFDEQFF. In DNA form, the CDR3 reads TGTGCCAGCAGCCCCAGCTTGGGCTTCGATGAGCAGTTCTTC.

Only a few counts were recorded for this clonotype. The chain has TRBV6-2 or TRBV6-3 and TRBJ2-7; 13 bases line up with TRBD2. The CDR3 loop spans 17 amino acids. V shed 5 bases, J shed 8 bases, and the junction held 15 bases outside the gene matches. Germline loops: CDR1 MNHEY, CDR2 SVGEGT. In DNA, the CDR3 is TGTGCCAGCAGTCCGGGGACTAGCGGGGCCCTTAGTTTGAAGCAGTACGTC. Protein product: CASSPGTSGALSLKQYV.

In its sample, this clonotype was seen a few times. The chain has TRBV3-1 and TRBJ2-5; 13 positions match TRBD2. Germline lookup yields CDR1 LGHDT and CDR2 YNNKEL (reference sequence). V lost 1 base, J lost 3 bases, and 2 bases stayed unmatched. This CDR3 is built from 16 residues. This chain's CDR3 is CASSQAGTSGEETQYF. CDR3 nucleotides: TGTGCCAGCAGCCAAGCCGGGACTAGCGGGGAAGAGACCCAGTACTTC.

The V call is TRBV27, the J call TRBJ2-3, with 7 positions matching TRBD1. Germline CDR1 and CDR2: MNHEY and SMNVEV (reference sequence). V dropped 6 bases and J dropped 9; count of bases not matched to a gene: 9. The CDR3 length is 13 residues. In DNA form, the CDR3 reads TGTGCCAGCAGCCCAACAGGGGTGAGGACGCAGTATTTT. This encodes CASSPTGVRTQYF.

The V call is TRBV6-5, the J call TRBJ1-2; the match to TRBD1 covers 8 bases. CDR3 size: 17 residues. CDR1 and CDR2 from the germline V gene are MNHEY and SVGAGI. J gave up 2 bases and V 2 bases, and 10 bases lay outside the gene matches. CDR3 DNA: TGTGCCAGCAGTTACGGAGACAGGGGATTTGCCAACTATGGCTACACCTTC. Its translation is CASSYGDRGFANYGYTF.

The V and J genes are TRBV6-1 and TRBJ1-5, with D hard to call. Germline CDR1 and CDR2: MNHNS and SASEGT. Trimming left V 1 base short and J 5 bases short, with 6 bases between. The CDR3 covers 13 residues. CDR3 sequence (DNA): TGTGCCAGCAGTGAAGGAACGCATCAGCCCCAGCATTTT. Its protein is CASSEGTHQPQHF.

This clonotype was counted between two and nine times. V and J are TRBV9 and TRBJ2-4; D assignment may be TRBD1 or TRBD2 (7 bases each). Deletions cut 4 bases from V and 3 bases from J, with 20 bases between. Germline CDR1 and CDR2: SGDLS and YYNGEE. The CDR3 loop spans 17 amino acids. The CDR3: CASSPHRGAGGKNIQYF. The CDR3 coding sequence is TGTGCCAGCAGCCCCCATCGGGGGGCAGGGGGCAAAAACATTCAGTACTTC. Full variable domain (outside the CDR3, taken from reference TRBV9 and TRBJ2-4): DSGVTQTPKHLITATGQRVTLRCSPRSGDLSVYWYQQSLDQGLQFLIQYYNGEERAKGNILERFSAQQFPDLHSELNLSSLELGDSALYFCASSPHRGAGGKNIQYFGAGTRLSVL.

This clonotype appeared a few times. V usage is TRBV27 and J usage is TRBJ2-7; 8 bases map to TRBD2. The germline gives CDR1 MNHEY, CDR2 SMNVEV (reference sequence). The CDR3 is 14 amino acids. With 5 bases clipped from V and 2 bases from J, the junction kept 5 bases outside the gene matches. For the CDR3, the DNA is TGTGCCAGCAGTCAGGGACTAGTTCCCTACGAGCAGTACTTC. Its protein product is CASSQGLVPYEQYF.

This clonotype was found many times. CDR3 protein: CASSYMAGADYEQYV. For the CDR3, the DNA is TGTGCCAGCAGTTATATGGCCGGTGCGGACTACGAGCAGTACGTC. The chain combines TRBV6-9 with TRBJ2-7; unclear D gene. Trimming took 2 bases from V and 3 from J, leaving 14 bases between them. Germline loops: CDR1 MNHGY, CDR2 SVAAGI. This CDR3 is built from 15 residues.

The chain employs TRBV7-6 and TRBJ2-7; possible D gene TRBD2, 6 bases. With 5 bases removed from V and 7 bases from J, the gap between germline ends came to 15 bases. Germline V gene data show CDR1 as SGHVS and CDR2 as FNYEAQ. The CDR3 length is 13 residues. The CDR3 spells CASSTGGVWEQYF. The CDR3 DNA reads TGTGCCAGCAGCACCGGCGGGGTGTGGGAGCAGTACTTC.

This clonotype was seen a handful of times. The J gene is TRBJ2-3, the V gene TRBV9; D call uncertain. The V and J ends lost 3 bases and 8 bases respectively, with 4 bases between them. This CDR3 has 10 amino acids. The germline V gene has CDR1 SGDLS and CDR2 YYNGEE. CDR3 sequence: CASSGSTQYF. Here the CDR3 DNA reads TGTGCCAGCAGCGGAAGTACGCAGTATTTT.

The chain has TRBV6-5 and TRBJ2-3; D is possibly TRBD2 (6 bases). The germline V and J ends were trimmed by 10 bases and 2 bases, with 13 bases remaining between them. This CDR3 spans 13 amino acids. Germline-derived CDR1 and CDR2 are MNHEY and SVGAGI. This CDR3 reads CATSRGDTDTQYF. The DNA for the CDR3 is TGTGCCACCAGCCGCGGGGACACAGATACGCAGTATTTT.

The chain employs TRBV9 and TRBJ2-1; D not resolved. Germline V gene lookup returns CDR1 SGDLS and CDR2 YYNGEE. V lost 0 bases, J lost 1 base, and 11 bases lay in between. The CDR3 runs to 16 residues. CDR3 DNA: TGTGCCAGCAGCGTAGAGGGCACGGAGTCCTACAATGAGCAGTTCTTC. It is translated as CASSVEGTESYNEQFF.

This clonotype was found once. V is TRBV5-1 and J is TRBJ2-1; 9 nucleotides match TRBD2. The CDR3 runs to 15 residues. J lost 7 bases, V lost 2 bases, and 7 bases had no gene match. Germline V gives CDR1 SGHRS, CDR2 YFSETQ. As DNA, the CDR3 is TGCGCCAGCAGCTTTGGCGGGGGGGCTGTGAATGAGCAGTTCTTC. Its protein product is CASSFGGGAVNEQFF. Together with reference TRBV5-1 and TRBJ2-1, the CDR3 gives the full variable domain: KAGVTQTPRYLIKTRGQQVTLSCSPISGHRSVSWYQQTPGQGLQFLFEYFSETQRNKGNFPGRFSGRQFSNSRSEMNVSTLELGDSALYLCASSFGGGAVNEQFFGPGTRLTVL.

This clonotype was seen repeatedly, ten times or more. The chain recombines TRBV20-1 with TRBJ2-1; 11 positions match TRBD1. CDR1 DFQATT and CDR2 SNEGSKA come from the germline V gene (reference sequence). V lost 6 bases, J lost 7 bases, and 8 bases stayed unmatched. The CDR3 has 14 residues. The CDR3 here is CSANRDRGSNEQFF. Here the CDR3 DNA reads TGCAGTGCAAACCGGGACAGGGGGAGTAATGAGCAGTTCTTC.

The chain carries TRBV4-1 and TRBJ2-1; 9 bases map to TRBD1. The CDR3 totals 17 residues. With 4 bases clipped from V and 3 bases from J, the junction kept 10 bases outside the gene matches. From germline, CDR1 is MGHRA and CDR2 YSYEKL. CDR3 bases: TGCGCCAGCAGCCCCATGCGGGGACAGGGAGACTACAATGAGCAGTTCTTC. Encoded protein: CASSPMRGQGDYNEQFF.

This clonotype occurred a few times. The rearrangement links TRBV20-1 to TRBJ2-3, with TRBD2 matching 11 bases. The CDR3 is made up of 14 amino acids. Trimming removed 6 bases from V and 2 bases from J; junction bases left unmatched: 4. From germline, CDR1 is DFQATT and CDR2 SNEGSKA (reference sequence). This chain's CDR3 is CSALTSGDTDTQYF. CDR3 nucleotide sequence: TGCAGTGCGCTGACTAGCGGGGACACAGATACGCAGTATTTT.

CDR3 sequence reads: CASSQERGLHEQFF. The CDR3 coding sequence is TGCGCCAGCAGCCAAGAAAGGGGGCTGCATGAGCAGTTCTTC. The chain links TRBV4-1 to TRBJ2-1, with TRBD1 matching over 7 bases. Germline V gene lookup returns CDR1 MGHRA and CDR2 YSYEKL. The CDR3 extends over 14 amino acids. V lost 0 bases to trimming and J lost 8 bases; unmatched junction nucleotides: 4.

The genes are TRBV7-3 and TRBJ2-1; a possible D gene is TRBD2 (6 bases). V was cut by 0 bases and J by 8 bases, with 11 bases left in between. The CDR3 has 14 amino acids. The germline CDR1 and CDR2 sequences are SGHTA and FQGTGA. CDR3 in amino acids: CASSLTSRGDEQFF. In nucleotides, the CDR3 is TGTGCCAGCAGCTTAACCTCTCGCGGGGATGAGCAGTTCTTC.

At least ten counts were recorded for this clonotype. The V call is TRBV7-9, the J call TRBJ2-2, with D perhaps assigned TRBD1 or TRBD2 (5 bases each). V was pared by 2 bases and J by 1 base, with 14 bases between. Germline lookup yields CDR1 SEHNR and CDR2 FQNEAQ (reference sequence). This CDR3 contains 17 residues. The CDR3 coding sequence is TGTGCCAGCAGCTTAAGCGAGGGGTCAAAGAACACCGGGGAGCTGTTTTTT. This gives the protein CASSLSEGSKNTGELFF.

In its sample, this clonotype was seen many times. The chain couples TRBV6-5 to TRBJ1-1; D might be TRBD1 (5 bases). Germline CDR1 MNHEY, CDR2 SVGAGI. This CDR3 has 15 amino acids. The V end was cut by 2 bases, the J end by 1 base, with 11 bases between. The CDR3 nucleotides read TGTGCCAGCAGTTACACGGGGGGAGGGAACACTGAAGCTTTCTTT. Its translation: CASSYTGGGNTEAFF.

This sequence joins TRBV6-6 and TRBJ2-3; TRBD2 agrees at 10 bases. The germline V gene encodes CDR1 MNHNY and CDR2 SVGAGI (reference sequence). There are 17 residues in the CDR3. V shed 2 bases and J 0 bases; nucleotides not matched to a gene: 5. CDR3 DNA sequence: TGTGCCAGCAGTTACGCCGTAGCGGGGGGAAGCACAGATACGCAGTATTTT. Amino acids: CASSYAVAGGSTDTQYF.

This clonotype came up a few times. The rearrangement links TRBV7-8 to TRBJ2-3, with 7 bases matching TRBD2. V was pared by 5 bases and J by 5 bases, with 10 bases of the junction left unmatched. The CDR3 loop spans 15 amino acids. Germline V gene data show CDR1 as SGHVS and CDR2 as FQNEAQ. CDR3 amino acids: CASSLFSGGVDTQYF. For the CDR3, the DNA is TGTGCCAGCAGCCTCTTTTCGGGGGGTGTAGATACGCAGTATTTT.

This clonotype was recorded many times. The chain joins TRBV29-1 to TRBJ1-5; D is unresolved. The CDR3 totals 15 residues. CDR1 and CDR2 from the germline V gene are SQVTM and ANQGSEA. V was clipped by 0 bases and J by 7 bases, with 16 bases between them. The CDR3 DNA is TGCAGCGTTGAAGATCGGTCACAGTCGAGGCAGCCCCAGCATTTT. Translating it yields CSVEDRSQSRQPQHF.

This chain connects TRBV20-1 to TRBJ2-7; D unclear. Trimming took 2 bases from V and 0 from J, leaving 11 bases between them. Per the germline V gene, CDR1 is DFQATT and CDR2 is SNEGSKA (reference sequence). The length of the CDR3 is 14 residues. In DNA, the CDR3 is TGCAGTGCTAGATCTAGACTGAGCTCCTACGAGCAGTACGTC. It translates to CSARSRLSSYEQYV.

This clonotype was recorded a few times. The chain has TRBV15 and TRBJ1-1; D is unresolved. Deletions cut 5 bases from V and 1 base from J, with 5 bases between. This CDR3 has 12 residues. The germline V gene encodes CDR1 LNHNV and CDR2 YYDKDF (reference sequence). CDR3 sequence: CATSRSNTEAFF. The CDR3 region has the DNA TGTGCCACCAGCCGATCGAACACTGAAGCTTTCTTT.

This clonotype appeared a few times. The chain couples TRBV6-5 to TRBJ1-2; 7 nucleotides align to TRBD1. V lost 5 bases, J lost 5 bases, and 5 bases stayed unmatched. CDR3 length: 13 amino acids. Germline lookup yields CDR1 MNHEY and CDR2 SVGAGI. The CDR3 coding sequence is TGTGCCAGCAGTACCGGGACAGCGTATGGCTACACCTTC. This sequence encodes CASSTGTAYGYTF.